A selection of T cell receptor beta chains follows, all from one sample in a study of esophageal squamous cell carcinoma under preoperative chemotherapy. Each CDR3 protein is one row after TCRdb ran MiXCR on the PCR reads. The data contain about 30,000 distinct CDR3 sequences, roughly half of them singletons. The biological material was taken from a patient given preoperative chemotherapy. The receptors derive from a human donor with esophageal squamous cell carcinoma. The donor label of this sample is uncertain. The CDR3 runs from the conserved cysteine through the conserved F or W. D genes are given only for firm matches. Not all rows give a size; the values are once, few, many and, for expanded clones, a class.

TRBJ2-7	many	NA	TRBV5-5	CASSLRGGSGSYEQYF	TGTGCCAGCAGCTTGAGGGGGGGGTCAGGGTCCTACGAGCAGTACTTC
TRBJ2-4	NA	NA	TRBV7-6	CASSLGAPIGGRDQDTQYF	TGTGCCAGCAGCTTGGGTGCGCCGATCGGCGGCCGAGACCAAGACACCCAGTACTTC
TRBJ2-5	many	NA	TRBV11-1	CASSLMLAGQETQYF	TGTGCCAGCAGCTTAATGTTGGCCGGGCAAGAGACCCAGTACTTC
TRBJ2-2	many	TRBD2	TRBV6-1	CASGQRLAPNTGELFF	TGTGCCAGCGGTCAACGACTAGCGCCTAACACCGGGGAGCTGTTTTTT
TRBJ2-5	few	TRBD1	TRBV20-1	CSARRDRGRETQYF	TGCAGTGCTAGAAGGGACAGGGGGCGAGAGACCCAGTACTTC
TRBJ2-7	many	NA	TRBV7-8	CASSTRGVKRAESYEQYF	TGTGCCAGCAGCACTAGGGGGGTCAAGCGGGCCGAATCCTACGAGCAGTACTTC
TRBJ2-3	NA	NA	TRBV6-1	CVSREFGGSYTDTQYF	TGTGTCAGCAGGGAATTTGGGGGAAGCTACACAGATACCCAGTATTTT
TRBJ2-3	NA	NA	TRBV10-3	CATGRGGNKETQYF	TGTGCCACCGGGCGAGGCGGGAACAAGGAGACGCAGTATTTT
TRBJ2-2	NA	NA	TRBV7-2	CASSQLSRRNTGELFF	TGTGCCAGCAGCCAACTGAGTAGACGGAACACCGGGGAGCTGTTTTTT
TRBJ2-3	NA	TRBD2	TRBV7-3	CAGSGGSGQDTQYF	TGTGCGGGCAGCGGGGGTAGTGGGCAAGATACCCAGTATTTT
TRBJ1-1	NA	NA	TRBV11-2	CASSLTANTEATF	TGTGCCAGCAGCTTAACGGCGAACACTGAAGCTACCTTT
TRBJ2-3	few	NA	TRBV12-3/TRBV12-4	CASTRRGGITDTQYF	TGTGCCAGCACCCGCAGGGGGGGAATCACAGATACGCAGTATTTT
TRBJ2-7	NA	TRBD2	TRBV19	CASSPRNPGSSGSYNEQYF	TGTGCCAGTAGTCCGAGGAATCCTGGGTCTAGCGGGTCTTACAATGAGCAGTACTTC
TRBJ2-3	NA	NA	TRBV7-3	CASGGTGGSIKDTQYF	TGTGCCAGCGGGGGCACCGGGGGCTCAATTAAGGATACGCAGTATTTC
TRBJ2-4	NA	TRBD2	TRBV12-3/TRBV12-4	CASRRAGGKNTQYF	TGTGCCAGCCGGCGGGCGGGAGGCAAAAATACGCAGTATTTC
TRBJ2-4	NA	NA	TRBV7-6	CASVSGARATNTQYF	TGTGCCAGCGTCTCGGGAGCCAGGGCCACAAACACGCAGTACTTC
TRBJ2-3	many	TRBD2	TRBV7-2	CASSQGLVTDTQYF	TGTGCCAGCAGCCAAGGACTAGTCACAGATACGCAGTATTTT
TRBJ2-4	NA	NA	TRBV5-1	CASSPRERDGNEQYF	TGCGCCAGCAGCCCTCGGGAGAGGGATGGGAATGAGCAGTACTTC
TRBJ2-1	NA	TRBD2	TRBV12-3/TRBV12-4	CASSLFGGRKSSYNEQFF	TGTGCCAGCAGTTTGTTTGGCGGGAGGAAAAGCTCCTACAATGAGCAGTTCTTC
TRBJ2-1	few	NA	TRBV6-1	CASSPITRGPENEQFF	TGTGCCAGCAGCCCCATCACTCGGGGGCCAGAGAATGAGCAGTTCTTC
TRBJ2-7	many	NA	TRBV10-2	CASIPLADSYEQYF	TGCGCCAGCATCCCTTTAGCGGACTCCTACGAGCAGTACTTC
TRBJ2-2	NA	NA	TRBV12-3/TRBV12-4	CASSLLLASDTLFF	TGTGCCAGCAGTTTACTGCTAGCGTCCGATACGCTGTTTTTT
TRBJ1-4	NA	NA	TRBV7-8	CASSGAGTATNEKLFF	TGTGCCAGCAGCGGGGCCGGGACCGCGACTAATGAAAAACTGTTTTTT
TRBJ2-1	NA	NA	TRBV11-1	CAGSATSGEQFF	TGTGCGGGCAGCGCGACCAGCGGGGAGCAGTTCTTC
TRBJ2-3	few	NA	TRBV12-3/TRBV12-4	CASSLGPNTQYF	TGTGCCAGCAGTTTAGGACCCAATACGCAGTATTTT
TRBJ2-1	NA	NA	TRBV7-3	CASSRPGVEQFF	TGTGCCAGCAGCCGGCCGGGGGTTGAGCAGTTCTTC
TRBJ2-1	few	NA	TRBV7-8	CASHERGGFLGNEQFF	TGTGCCAGCCACGAGAGGGGGGGGTTCTTAGGCAATGAGCAGTTCTTC
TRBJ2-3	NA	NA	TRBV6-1	CASSHGHASTDTQYF	TGTGCCAGCAGCCACGGACATGCGAGCACCGATACGCAGTATTTT
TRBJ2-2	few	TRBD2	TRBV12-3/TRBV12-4	CASGLGLNTGELFF	TGTGCCAGCGGATTGGGACTAAACACCGGGGAGCTGTTTTTT
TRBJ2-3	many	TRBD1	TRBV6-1	CASNRDSSTDTQYF	TGTGCCAGTAACCGGGACAGCTCCACAGATACGCAGTATTTT
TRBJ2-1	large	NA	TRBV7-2	CASSAQGSSSYNEQFF	TGTGCCAGCAGCGCCCAAGGCAGTAGCTCCTACAATGAGCAGTTCTTC
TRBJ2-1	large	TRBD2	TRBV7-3	CASSSLAGDSGGYNEQFF	TGTGCCAGCAGCTCGCTAGCGGGAGACTCGGGCGGTTACAATGAGCAGTTCTTC
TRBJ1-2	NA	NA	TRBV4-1	CASSHGDNYGYTF	TGCGCCAGCAGCCACGGAGATAACTATGGCTACACCTTC
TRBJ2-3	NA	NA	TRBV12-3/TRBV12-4	CASSFTTVSTGAQYF	TGTGCCAGCAGTTTTACAACAGTGAGCACCGGGGCGCAGTATTTT
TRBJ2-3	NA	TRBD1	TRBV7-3	CASGFSGQRTETQYF	TGTGCCAGCGGCTTCTCGGGACAGAGGACAGAGACGCAGTATTTT
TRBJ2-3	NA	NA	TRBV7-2	CASSRGATEKQYF	TGTGCCAGCAGCCGCGGTGCGACCGAGAAGCAGTATTTT
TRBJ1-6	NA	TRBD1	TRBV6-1	CASSRRGTGGNSPLHF	TGTGCCAGCAGCCGTCGTGGGACAGGGGGTAATTCACCCCTCCACTTT
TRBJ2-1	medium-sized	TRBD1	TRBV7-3	CASSTGGSEQFF	TGTGCCAGCAGCACAGGGGGTAGTGAGCAGTTCTTC
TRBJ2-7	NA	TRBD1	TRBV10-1	CASRERTGVPSYEQYF	TGCGCCAGCAGGGAAAGGACAGGGGTCCCCTCCTACGAGCAGTACTTC
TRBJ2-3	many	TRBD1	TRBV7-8	CASSALGWDRVKRGTQYF	TGTGCCAGCAGCGCTCTTGGGTGGGACAGGGTAAAGAGGGGTACGCAGTATTTT
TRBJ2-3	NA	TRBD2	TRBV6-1	CASSSSGGVGTDTQYF	TGTGCCAGCTCGAGTAGCGGGGGCGTTGGCACAGATACGCAGTATTTT
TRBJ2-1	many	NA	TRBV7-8	CASSLRQAVHLGRFF	TGTGCCAGCAGCTTAAGGCAGGCCGTACACTTGGGTCGGTTCTTC
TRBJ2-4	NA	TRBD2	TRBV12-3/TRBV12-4	CAGSGGGGEKTQYF	TGTGCGGGCAGCGGGGGCGGTGGGGAAAAGACTCAGTACTTC
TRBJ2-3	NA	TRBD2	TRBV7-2	CASSPQGTSGTDTQYF	TGTGCCAGCAGCCCGCAGGGGACTAGCGGGACGGATACGCAGTATTTT
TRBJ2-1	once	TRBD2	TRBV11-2	CASSSLAGGRNEQFF	TGTGCCAGCAGCTCTTTAGCGGGGGGGCGAAATGAGCAGTTCTTC
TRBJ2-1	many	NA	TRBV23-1	CASSQGTADEQFF	TGCGCCAGCAGTCAAGGAACAGCTGATGAGCAGTTCTTC
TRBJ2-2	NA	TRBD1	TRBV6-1	CASSPGTANTGELFF	TGTGCCAGCAGTCCCGGGACAGCGAACACCGGGGAGCTGTTTTTT
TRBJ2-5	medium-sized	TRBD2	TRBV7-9	CASSFSRGRAGGETQYF	TGTGCCAGCAGCTTTAGTCGCGGGAGGGCGGGTGGAGAGACCCAGTACTTC
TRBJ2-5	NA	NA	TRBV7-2	CASSLVGATQYF	TGTGCCAGCAGCTTGGTTGGTGCGACCCAATATTTC
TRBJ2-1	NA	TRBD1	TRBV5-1	CASSLTGGRTHNEQFF	TGCGCCAGCAGCTTAACAGGGGGAAGAACACACAATGAGCAGTTCTTC
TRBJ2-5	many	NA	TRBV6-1	CASGRQSGSQETQYF	TGTGCCAGCGGTCGGCAAAGCGGGTCTCAAGAGACCCAGTACTTC
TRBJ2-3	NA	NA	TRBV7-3	CASSLAGSTGEQYF	TGTGCCAGCAGCTTGGCGGGGAGCACAGGGGAGCAGTATTTT
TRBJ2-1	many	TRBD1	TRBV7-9	CASSSLPGQSSSYNEQFF	TGTGCCAGCAGCTCGCTCCCGGGACAGTCCAGCTCCTACAATGAGCAGTTCTTC